One sample yielded the 6 T cell receptor beta chains listed below, sequenced in a study of spatial heterogeneity in lung cancer. In TCRdb, the 5' RACE reads were re-called with MiXCR into one record per CDR3 protein. The table records more than 85,000 distinct CDR3 sequences, over 8.5% of them present only once. Time point here: sample taken at primary tumor resection. Whole RNA, isolated from tumor, nontumor lung or frozen PBMC, was sequenced without prior sorting. The sample consisted of PBMCs, taken at surgery. The source is a male donor with early-stage non-small cell lung cancer.

The chain employs TRBV7-2 and TRBJ1-1; D remains unclear. Germline CDR1 SGHTA, CDR2 FQGNSA. V was pared by 1 base and J by 3 bases, with 6 bases between. This CDR3 has 13 residues. CDR3 protein: CASSLDLYTEAFF. As DNA, the CDR3 is TGTGCCAGCAGCTTAGACTTATACACTGAAGCTTTCTTT.

This clonotype was observed many times. V is TRBV20-1 and J is TRBJ2-7; TRBD2 matches 10 bases. The germline V gene encodes CDR1 DFQATT and CDR2 SNEGSKA (reference sequence). J was trimmed by 4 bases and V by 0 bases; bases with no gene match: 12. The CDR3 loop spans 17 amino acids. CDR3 region: CSARDLPRTSGGYEQYF. CDR3 sequence (DNA): TGCAGTGCTAGAGATTTACCCCGGACTAGCGGCGGATACGAGCAGTACTTC.

This clonotype was observed a handful of times. This chain connects TRBV7-2 to TRBJ2-3; D may be TRBD1 or TRBD2 (6 bases each). With 2 bases removed from V and 6 bases from J, the gap between germline ends came to 12 bases. Germline CDR1 and CDR2: SGHTA and FQGNSA. The CDR3 spans 14 residues. CDR3 sequence: CASSLKGGRDTQYF. The CDR3 DNA follows: TGTGCCAGCAGCTTAAAGGGGGGCCGCGATACGCAGTATTTT.

This clonotype was picked up a small number of times. The chain is built from TRBV3-1 and TRBJ1-2, with 7 bases that match TRBD1. The germline CDR1 and CDR2 sequences are LGHDT and YNNKEL (reference sequence). The CDR3 consists of 16 residues. Losses at the gene ends were 1 base for V and 5 bases for J; bases not matched to a gene: 10. DNA for the CDR3: TGTGCCAGCAGCCAAGGCCAGGGGGGCTCTGGGTATGGCTACACCTTC. Protein product: CASSQGQGGSGYGYTF.

This clonotype occurred many times. This rearrangement joins TRBV19 to TRBJ2-2; possibly TRBD1 for D (6 bases). Trimming left V 4 bases short and J 4 bases short, with 13 bases between. From germline, CDR1 is LNHDA and CDR2 SQIVND (reference sequence). CDR3 length equals 15 residues. The DNA of the CDR3 is TGTGCCAGTAGTACTGGGCAGGGGCGCACCGGGGAGCTGTTTTTT. Translation gives CASSTGQGRTGELFF. The full variable domain, rest sourced from reference TRBV19 and TRBJ2-2, is DGGITQSPKYLFRKEGQNVTLSCEQNLNHDAMYWYRQDPGQGLRLIYYSQIVNDFQKGDIAEGYSVSREKKESFPLTVTSAQKNPTAFYLCASSTGQGRTGELFFGEGSRLTVL.

This clonotype was observed many times. Here the CDR3 DNA reads TGTGCCAGCAGTTTATGGGGGGGTCGCAATGAGCAGTTCTTC. This translates into CASSLWGGRNEQFF. This chain connects TRBV12-3 or TRBV12-4 to TRBJ2-1; 7 bases are a match to TRBD2. This CDR3 is 14 amino acids long. Trimming cost V 2 bases and J 6 bases; bases outside gene matches: 4.